A selection of T cell receptor beta chains follows, all from one sample in a study of cytomegalovirus exposure and HLA in healthy donors. The assay was immunoSEQ multiplex PCR, and TCRdb's table has in-frame clones only and misses some. The table records under 200,000 clones, approximately 86% of them present only once. Sequencing was done on a sample of PBMCs. The receptors shown here come from a male donor in good health and CMV-seronegative. The CDR3 runs from the conserved cysteine through the conserved F or W. The order of the fields is V gene, J gene, D gene, clone size, CDR3 DNA, CDR3 protein. The D gene is left open where the match is weak. Some rows mark clone size as missing; the rest say once, few, many or name a class of expanded clone.

TRBV10-3	TRBJ1-2	TRBD1	.	TGTGCCTCAAGCTCGGACAGGGTGTCTGGCTACACCTTC	CASSSDRVSGYTF
TRBV28	TRBJ1-1	TRBD1	.	TGTGCCAGCAGTATAACAGGGGGCGTCACTGAAGCTTTCTTT	CASSITGGVTEAFF
TRBV5-6	TRBJ2-6	.	.	TGTGCCAGCAGCTTGGGGGCCTCTGGGGCCAACGTCCTGACTTTC	CASSLGASGANVLTF
TRBV7-9	TRBJ1-1	.	.	TGTGCCAGCAGCTTAGGGGGCAGCCGGAACACTGAAGCTTTCTTT	CASSLGGSRNTEAFF
TRBV6-4	TRBJ2-6	TRBD2	.	TGTGCCAGCAGTGAGACGGGAGGCCCCCTAGGGGCCAACGTCCTGACTTTC	CASSETGGPLGANVLTF
TRBV7-3	TRBJ2-1	TRBD2	.	TGTGCCAGCAGCTTAAGGACTAGCGGGGGTTACAATGAGCAGTTCTTC	CASSLRTSGGYNEQFF
TRBV19	TRBJ2-1	.	.	TGTGCCAGTAGTATATCTTCAGGTGGGTACAATGAGCAGTTCTTC	CASSISSGGYNEQFF
TRBV28	TRBJ1-1	.	once	TGTGCCAGCAGTTTATTCCGGCAGGGCAACACTGAAGCTTTCTTT	CASSLFRQGNTEAFF
TRBV14	TRBJ2-7	TRBD1	.	TGTGCCAGCAGCCATGTCCTTGGACAGGGAGACTACGAGCAGTACTTC	CASSHVLGQGDYEQYF
TRBV28	TRBJ1-1	TRBD1	.	TGTGCCAGCAGTTTTCTGACAGGGGGGGTGGATGAAGCTTTCTTT	CASSFLTGGVDEAFF
TRBV2	TRBJ2-7	.	.	TGTGCCAGCCACTGGAGAGGGGGCTCCTACGAGCAGTACTTC	CASHWRGGSYEQYF
TRBV6-5	TRBJ1-2	.	.	TGTGCCAGCAGTTCCCCCAAGACACAGGGTAACTATGGCTACACCTTC	CASSSPKTQGNYGYTF
TRBV7-2	TRBJ2-4	.	once	TGTGCCAGCAGCTTTCCTAACTGGAGCCTAGCCAAAAACATTCAGTACTTC	CASSFPNWSLAKNIQYF
TRBV6-5	TRBJ1-5	TRBD1	.	TGTGCCAGCAGTTACTCGGGGACAGGGGTTGGTTATCCCCAGCATTTT	CASSYSGTGVGYPQHF
TRBV7-8	TRBJ1-2	TRBD1	.	TGTGCCAGCAGCTACGCAGGGGGTCACTATGGCTACACCTTC	CASSYAGGHYGYTF
TRBV6-1	TRBJ2-7	TRBD2	.	TGTGCCAGCAGTGGACCGGCGGGACTAGCCTACGAGCAGTACTTC	CASSGPAGLAYEQYF
TRBV7-2	TRBJ2-4	.	.	TGTGCCAGCAGCTCACATCCAGGGTCCTATGCCAAAAACATTCAGTACTTC	CASSSHPGSYAKNIQYF
TRBV27	TRBJ2-3	.	.	TGTGCCAGCAGTGAATCGGACAGTTGGGCCAACACAGATACGCAGTATTTT	CASSESDSWANTDTQYF
TRBV5-1	TRBJ2-2	.	.	TGCGCCAGCTGCGCAATAGAGGGCCCGACCGGGGAGCTGTTTTTT	CASCAIEGPTGELFF
TRBV19	TRBJ2-2	.	.	TGTGCCAGTGGGGGGGCTGGGGTTGTCGGGGAGCTGTTTTTT	CASGGAGVVGELFF
TRBV11-1	TRBJ2-5	TRBD1	.	TGTGCCAGCAGCTTAGAGTACAGGGGGCGTGGAGAGACCCAGTACTTC	CASSLEYRGRGETQYF
TRBV4-1	TRBJ1-4	TRBD1	few	TGCGCCAGCAGCCAGGGGAGCAGGGGGCTTAATGAAAAACTGTTTTTT	CASSQGSRGLNEKLFF
TRBV27	TRBJ2-4	TRBD2	.	TGTGCCAGCAGTCCAATAGCGGGAGGGCCTGTCATTCAGTACTTC	CASSPIAGGPVIQYF
TRBV6-5	TRBJ2-7	.	.	TGTGCCAGCACCCCCCCCCACGGGTCCTACGAGCAGTACTTC	CASTPPHGSYEQYF
TRBV7-8	TRBJ2-5	.	.	TGTGCCAGCAGCTCAAACAGGGTTTGGATCCAAGAGACCCAGTACTTC	CASSSNRVWIQETQYF
TRBV6-6	TRBJ2-5	TRBD1	.	TGTGCCAGCAGTTGGACAGGGAATAAAGAGACCCAGTACTTC	CASSWTGNKETQYF
TRBV7-9	TRBJ2-5	TRBD1	.	TGTTCCAGCAGCCGTTCCCGGGACAGGGTCTCTCTTTTACAAGAGACCCAGTACTTC	CSSSRSRDRVSLLQETQYF
TRBV19	TRBJ2-5	TRBD2	.	TGTGCCAGTAGTATACTAGCGGGGAGCGAGACCCAGTACTTC	CASSILAGSETQYF
TRBV6-5	TRBJ2-3	TRBD1	.	TGTGCCAGCAGTCCTAAGGGACAGGGGACAGATACGCAGTATTTT	CASSPKGQGTDTQYF
TRBV4-3	TRBJ2-7	TRBD2	few	TGCGCCAGCAGCCAAGATCTCCTAGCGGGCGATTACGAGCAGTACTTC	CASSQDLLAGDYEQYF
TRBV18	TRBJ2-5	.	.	TGTGCCAGCTCACCAATAAACCAAGAGACCCAGTACTTC	CASSPINQETQYF
TRBV5-3	TRBJ1-3	.	.	TGTGCCAGAAGTCGCCCCAGGGAAGTTAATGGAAACACCATATATTTT	CARSRPREVNGNTIYF
TRBV13	TRBJ1-2	TRBD1	.	TGTGCCAGCAGCTTAGCGCGTAAGGGGACAGGCAACTATGGCTACACCTTC	CASSLARKGTGNYGYTF
TRBV5-4	TRBJ2-4	.	.	TGTGCCAGCAGCTTTCAGGGGGAGGTCAAAAACATTCAGTACTTC	CASSFQGEVKNIQYF
TRBV6-5	TRBJ2-7	.	.	TGTGCCAGCAGTTACTCTGGGGCCTCCTACGAGCAGTACTTC	CASSYSGASYEQYF
TRBV21-1	TRBJ1-1	.	.	TGTGCCAGCAGCAAAAGGGGCAGGGTGAACACTGAAGCTTTCTTT	CASSKRGRVNTEAFF
TRBV6-5	TRBJ1-5	.	.	TGTGCCAGCAGAATCCAGAAAAATAGCAATCAGCCCCAGCATTTT	CASRIQKNSNQPQHF
TRBV6-1	TRBJ2-1	TRBD2	.	TGTGCCAGCAGTGCCGGGACTAGATCCAATGAGCAGTTCTTC	CASSAGTRSNEQFF
TRBV2	TRBJ2-1	TRBD1	.	TGTGCCAGCAGTGAAATGGCAGGGGGATACTACAATGAGCAGTTCTTC	CASSEMAGGYYNEQFF
TRBV9	TRBJ2-1	TRBD2	.	TGTGCCAGCAGCGTTTCGCTAGCGGGGGTTCAATTTAACAATGAGCAGTTCTTC	CASSVSLAGVQFNNEQFF
TRBV7-9	TRBJ1-1	TRBD1	.	TGTGCCAGCAGCTTAGGGGGGACAGGGGCGTTCACTGAAGCTTTCTTT	CASSLGGTGAFTEAFF
TRBV6-5	TRBJ2-7	TRBD1	.	TGTGCCACTCAGAAGCTTGCAGGGGGCGGGTACGAGCAGTACTTC	CATQKLAGGGYEQYF
TRBV12-5	TRBJ1-5	TRBD1	.	TGTGCTAGTGGTTTGGCAGGGGGTAGCAATCAGCCCCAGCATTTT	CASGLAGGSNQPQHF
TRBV7-8	TRBJ2-1	TRBD1	once	TGTGCCAGCAGCTACAAACCGACAGGGGAGCGGACTTTCTCCTACAATGAGCAGTTCTTC	CASSYKPTGERTFSYNEQFF
TRBV30	TRBJ2-7	TRBD1	.	TGTGCCTGGAGTACGGGACAGGACCACGAGCAGTACTTC	CAWSTGQDHEQYF
TRBV6-5	TRBJ1-2	.	.	TGTGCCAGCAGGGCTCAGAACTATGGCTACACCTTC	CASRAQNYGYTF
TRBV27	TRBJ2-6	.	.	TGTGCCAGCAGTTTATTGTCAATCTCTGGGGCCAACGTCCTGACTTTC	CASSLLSISGANVLTF
TRBV7-2	TRBJ2-3	.	.	TGTGCCAGCAGCTTTGATCGGTCCGCCGTAGATACGCAGTATTTT	CASSFDRSAVDTQYF
TRBV5-5	TRBJ2-7	TRBD1	few	TGTGCCAGCAGCTATACTCAGGGGGCGTGGGAGCAGTACTTC	CASSYTQGAWEQYF
TRBV19	TRBJ2-7	TRBD1	.	TGTGCCAGTAGACCAACAGGGGGGCACGAGCAGTACTTC	CASRPTGGHEQYF
TRBV7-2	TRBJ2-1	TRBD2	.	TGTGCCAGCAACATAGGACTAGCGGGATTAAATGAGCAGTTCTTC	CASNIGLAGLNEQFF
TRBV27	TRBJ2-3	.	.	TGTGCCAGCAGTCCATGGCAGGGAAGTGGCACAGATACGCAGTATTTT	CASSPWQGSGTDTQYF